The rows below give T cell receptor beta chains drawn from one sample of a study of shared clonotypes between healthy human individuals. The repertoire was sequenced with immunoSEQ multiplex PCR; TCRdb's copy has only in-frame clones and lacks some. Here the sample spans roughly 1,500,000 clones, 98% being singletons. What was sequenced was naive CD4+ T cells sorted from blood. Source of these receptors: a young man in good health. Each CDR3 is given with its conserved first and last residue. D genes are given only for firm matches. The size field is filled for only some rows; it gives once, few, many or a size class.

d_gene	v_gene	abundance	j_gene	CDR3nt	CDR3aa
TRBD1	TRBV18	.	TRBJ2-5	TGTGCCAGCTCTGCGACAGGGCAACAAGAGACCCAGTACTTC	CASSATGQQETQYF
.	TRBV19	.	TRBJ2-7	TGTGCCAGTAGTATCTCGGCCATTCTCGATGCTACCTACGAGCAGTACTTC	CASSISAILDATYEQYF
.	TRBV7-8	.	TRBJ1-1	TGTGCCAGCAGCTTAGGAGTATCCCCCACCACTGAAGCTTTCTTT	CASSLGVSPTTEAFF
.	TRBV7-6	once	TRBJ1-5	TGTGCCAGCAGCCCCGGGTCGAGTCAGCCCCAGCATTTT	CASSPGSSQPQHF
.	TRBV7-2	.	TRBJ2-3	TGTGCCAGCGGAGCAGCCACAGATACGCAGTATTTT	CASGAATDTQYF
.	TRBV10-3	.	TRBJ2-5	TGTGCCATCAGTGAGAGTGCAGGGCAAGAGACCCAGTACTTC	CAISESAGQETQYF
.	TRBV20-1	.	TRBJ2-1	TGCAGTGCTAGCGGACTGTGGGAGCAGTTCTTC	CSASGLWEQFF
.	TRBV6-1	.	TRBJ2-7	TGTGCCAGCACTCAGCATTTTAGGGAGCAGTACTTC	CASTQHFREQYF
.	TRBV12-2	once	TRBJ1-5	TGTGCAAGTCGCTTAGCGTCCGTAAATAGCAATCAGCCCCAGCATTTT	CASRLASVNSNQPQHF
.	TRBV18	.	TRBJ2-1	TGTGCCAGCTCACCAAAGGGGAGCGGTAGCAATGAGCAGTTCTTC	CASSPKGSGSNEQFF
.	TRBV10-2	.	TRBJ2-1	TGCGCCAGCAGTGACCGTATACAGGGATGGCACTACAATGAGCAGTTCTTC	CASSDRIQGWHYNEQFF
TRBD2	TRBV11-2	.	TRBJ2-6	TGTGCCAGCAGCACCCTCGTACAAGGGAGGGCTGGGGCCAACGTCCTGACTTTC	CASSTLVQGRAGANVLTF
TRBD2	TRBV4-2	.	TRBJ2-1	TGTGCCAGCAGCCCCCGGGGGACTAGCGGGCCCTACAATGAGCAGTTCTTC	CASSPRGTSGPYNEQFF
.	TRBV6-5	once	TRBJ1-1	TGTGCCAGCAGTTACAATGGGGGGGGCACTGAAGCTTTCTTT	CASSYNGGGTEAFF
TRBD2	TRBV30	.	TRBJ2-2	TGTGCCTGGAGTCGATCATGGGTAGCGGGAGGTGGGGAGCTGTTTTTT	CAWSRSWVAGGGELFF
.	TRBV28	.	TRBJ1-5	TGTGCCAGCAGTGCCAGAGATAGCAATCAGCCCCAGCATTTT	CASSARDSNQPQHF
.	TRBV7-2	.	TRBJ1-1	TGTGCCAGCAGCCTAGAAATCACGTCCGGGACTCCCCCTGAAGCTTTCTTT	CASSLEITSGTPPEAFF
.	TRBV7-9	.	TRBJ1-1	TGTGCCAGCAGCTACACCGGCGTGGCTGAAGCTTTCTTT	CASSYTGVAEAFF
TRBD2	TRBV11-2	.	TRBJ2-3	TGTGCCAGCAGAGTTGGGACTAGCGGGATCACGCAGTATTTT	CASRVGTSGITQYF
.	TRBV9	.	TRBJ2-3	TGTGCCAGCAGCGTCGACACCGCAGATACGCAGTATTTT	CASSVDTADTQYF
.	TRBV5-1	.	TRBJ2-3	TGCGCCAGCAGGCCCTCCGGCGGATACACAGATACGCAGTATTTT	CASRPSGGYTDTQYF
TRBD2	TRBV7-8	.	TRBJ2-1	TGTGCCAGCACCGGGACTAGCGGGAGAGTAACGCTCAATGAGCAGTTCTTC	CASTGTSGRVTLNEQFF
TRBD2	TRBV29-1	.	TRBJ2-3	TGCAGCGTTGGAGGCGGGAGGGGGACAGATACGCAGTATTTT	CSVGGGRGTDTQYF
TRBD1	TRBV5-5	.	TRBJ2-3	TGTGCCAGCGGCCAGGGACAGCCGAGCACAGATACGCAGTATTTT	CASGQGQPSTDTQYF
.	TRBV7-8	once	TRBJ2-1	TGTGCCAGCAGCTTAGGAGGGGCAGGGGAAGGATATGAGCAGTTCTTC	CASSLGGAGEGYEQFF
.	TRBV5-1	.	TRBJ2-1	TGCGCCAGCAGCAACTCCGGGACTTACTACAATGAGCAGTTCTTC	CASSNSGTYYNEQFF
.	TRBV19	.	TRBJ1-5	TGTGCCAGTTCTGAGGGGGGGCCCCAGCATTTT	CASSEGGPQHF
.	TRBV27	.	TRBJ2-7	TGTGCCAGCAGTAACGGGGCAATTGGGGCGTACGAGCAGTACTTC	CASSNGAIGAYEQYF
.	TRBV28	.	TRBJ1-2	TGTGCCAGCTTAACAAGGACATTCACGGGCTACACCTTC	CASLTRTFTGYTF
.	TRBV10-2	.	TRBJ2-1	TGCGCCAGCAGCAGTGTCTATGAGCAGTTCTTC	CASSSVYEQFF
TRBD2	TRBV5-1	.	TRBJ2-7	TGCGCCAGCAGCTTGGAAACGTTGCGCGGGGGAACCACCTACGAGCAGTACTTC	CASSLETLRGGTTYEQYF